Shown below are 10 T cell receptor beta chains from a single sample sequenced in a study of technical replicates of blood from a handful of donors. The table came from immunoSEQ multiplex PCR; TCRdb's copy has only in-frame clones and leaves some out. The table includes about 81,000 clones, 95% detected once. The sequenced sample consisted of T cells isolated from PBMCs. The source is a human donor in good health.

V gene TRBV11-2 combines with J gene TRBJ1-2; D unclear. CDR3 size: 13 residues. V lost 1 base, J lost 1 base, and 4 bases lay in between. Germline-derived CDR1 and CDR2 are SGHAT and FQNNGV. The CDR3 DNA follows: TGTGCCAGCAGCTTAGTCTATAACTATGGCTACACCTTC. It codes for CASSLVYNYGYTF.

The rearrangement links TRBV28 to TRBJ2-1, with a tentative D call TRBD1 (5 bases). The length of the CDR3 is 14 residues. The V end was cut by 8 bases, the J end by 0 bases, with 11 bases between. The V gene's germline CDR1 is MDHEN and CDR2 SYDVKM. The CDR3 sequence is CASLNRFSYNEQFF. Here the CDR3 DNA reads TGTGCCAGCCTTAACAGGTTCTCCTACAATGAGCAGTTCTTC. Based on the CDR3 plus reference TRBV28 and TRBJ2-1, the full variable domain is DVKVTQSSRYLVKRTGEKVFLECVQDMDHENMFWYRQDPGLGLRLIYFSYDVKMKEKGDIPEGYSVSREKKERFSLILESASTNQTSMYLCASLNRFSYNEQFFGPGTRLTVL.

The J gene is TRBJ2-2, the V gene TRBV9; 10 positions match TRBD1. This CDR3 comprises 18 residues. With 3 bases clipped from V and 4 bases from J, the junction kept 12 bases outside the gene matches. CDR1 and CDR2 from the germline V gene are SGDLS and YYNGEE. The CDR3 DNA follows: TGTGCCAGCAGCGGAGGCTTACTGGGACAGGGGCCCACCGGGGAGCTGTTTTTT. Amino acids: CASSGGLLGQGPTGELFF.

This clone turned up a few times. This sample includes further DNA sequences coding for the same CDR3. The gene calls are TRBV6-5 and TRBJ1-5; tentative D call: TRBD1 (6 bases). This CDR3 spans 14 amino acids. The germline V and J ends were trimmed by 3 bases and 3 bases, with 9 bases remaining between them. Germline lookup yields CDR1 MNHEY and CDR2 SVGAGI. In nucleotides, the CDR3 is TGTGCCAGCAGTTATACAGGGAACAATCAGCCCCAGCATTTT. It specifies CASSYTGNNQPQHF.

The CDR3 sequence is CASSLGDTSYQPQHF. The CDR3 DNA reads as TGTGCCAGCAGCTTAGGGGACACCTCTTATCAGCCCCAGCATTTT. This chain uses TRBV7-2 with TRBJ1-5, with D possibly TRBD1 on 6 matching bases. The CDR3 contains 15 residues. Germline V lookup: CDR1 SGHTA, CDR2 FQGNSA. V was trimmed by 1 base and J by 5 bases, leaving 12 bases between them.

CDR3 bases: TGTGCCAGCAGTCCTGGACAGGGACCCTTAAACGAGCAGTACTTC. This translates into CASSPGQGPLNEQYF. The J gene is TRBJ2-7, the V gene TRBV6-6; 8 positions agree with TRBD1. CDR1 and CDR2 from the germline V gene are MNHNY and SVGAGI (reference sequence). This CDR3 is 15 amino acids long. V dropped 5 bases and J dropped 5; count of bases not matched to a gene: 11.

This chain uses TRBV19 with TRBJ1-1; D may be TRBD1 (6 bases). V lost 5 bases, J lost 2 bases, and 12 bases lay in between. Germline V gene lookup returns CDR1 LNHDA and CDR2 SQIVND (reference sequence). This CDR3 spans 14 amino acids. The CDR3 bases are TGTGCCAGTAGTTCCAGGACAGCTAACACTGAAGCTTTCTTT. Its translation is CASSSRTANTEAFF.

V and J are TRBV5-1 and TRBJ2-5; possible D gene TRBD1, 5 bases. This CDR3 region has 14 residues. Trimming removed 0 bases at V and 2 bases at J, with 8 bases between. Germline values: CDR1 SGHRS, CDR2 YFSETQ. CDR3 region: CASSLGRGQETQYF. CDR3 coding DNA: TGCGCCAGCAGCTTGGGTAGGGGTCAAGAGACCCAGTACTTC. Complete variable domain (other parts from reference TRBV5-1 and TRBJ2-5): KAGVTQTPRYLIKTRGQQVTLSCSPISGHRSVSWYQQTPGQGLQFLFEYFSETQRNKGNFPGRFSGRQFSNSRSEMNVSTLELGDSALYLCASSLGRGQETQYFGPGTRLLVL.

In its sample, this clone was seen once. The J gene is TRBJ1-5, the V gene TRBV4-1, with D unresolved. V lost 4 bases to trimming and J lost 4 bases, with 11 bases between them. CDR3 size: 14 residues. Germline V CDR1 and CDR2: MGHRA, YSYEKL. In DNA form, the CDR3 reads TGCGCCAGCAGCCCCCTTAGAGGAAATCAGCCCCAGCATTTT. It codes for CASSPLRGNQPQHF.

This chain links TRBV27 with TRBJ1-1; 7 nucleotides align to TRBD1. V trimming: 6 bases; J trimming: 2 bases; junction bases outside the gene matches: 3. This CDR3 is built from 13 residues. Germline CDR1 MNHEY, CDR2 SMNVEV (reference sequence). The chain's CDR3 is CASSLGGNTEAFF. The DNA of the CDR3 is TGTGCCAGCAGCCTAGGGGGCAACACTGAAGCTTTCTTT.